This TCR beta chain is drawn from a study of shared clonotypes between healthy human individuals. The naive CD8 fraction comprised CD45RO-negative cells positively selected for CCR7 and excluded terminally differentiated effector memory CD45RA+ cells. Every subset had its genomic DNA shared out evenly among several immunoSEQ plates. TCRdb keeps only in-frame clones here, not all; method: immunoSEQ multiplex PCR. The sample shows roughly 2 million clones, approximately 95% of them seen only once. A note on this clone: What it binds is unknown.

With 0 bases clipped from V and 2 bases from J, the junction kept 11 bases outside the gene matches. The CDR3 length is 18 residues. Looked up from germline, CDR1 is LGHNA and CDR2 is YSLEER. Broader study findings: Non-shared clonotypes had lower generation probabilities than clonotypes shared by all four sorted-subset donors. Larger estimated richness was generally seen in naive subsets than in memory subsets.

What was sequenced was naive CD8+ T cells sorted from blood. The V call is TRBV4-3, the J call TRBJ1-1, with 8 positions matching TRBD1. The sequence was collected from a man aged 18 to 30 in good health. The CDR3 protein is CASSQDPGGPGTNTEAFF. The CDR3 coding sequence is TGCGCCAGCAGCCAAGACCCAGGGGGCCCGGGGACCAACACTGAAGCTTTCTTT.